These T cell receptor beta chains were read from a single sample in a study of shared clonotypes between healthy human individuals. Assay used: immunoSEQ multiplex PCR; TCRdb lists only in-frame clones, some missing. The repertoire has roughly 1.4 million clones, around 98.5% of them found once; the top ten carry over 0.3%. The sequenced sample was naive CD4+ T cells sorted from blood. The receptor source for this set is a man aged 25-40 years in good health. Each CDR3 is given with its conserved first and last residue. Size is stated for part of the rows, as once, few or many counts, or as a class when the clone is expanded.

TRBJ2-7 | - | TRBV5-1 | CASSFTGQPGSYEQYF
TRBJ2-7 | - | TRBV7-8 | CASSSLTLSYEQYF
TRBJ2-3 | - | TRBV6-5 | CASTLPVADTQYF
TRBJ2-7 | once | TRBV19 | CASSIQHPYEQYF
TRBJ2-1 | - | TRBV10-2 | CASTVLAGYNEQFF
TRBJ2-5 | - | TRBV5-1 | CASGTDQETQYF
TRBJ2-7 | - | TRBV7-6 | CASSLADSGAYEQYF
TRBJ1-5 | - | TRBV15 | CATSLGPTAGVSNQPQHF
TRBJ2-5 | once | TRBV25-1 | CASRETGLETQYF
TRBJ1-1 | - | TRBV29-1 | CSVQIGALGEAFF
TRBJ2-1 | - | TRBV18 | CASSPHTLAGPNEQFF
TRBJ2-1 | once | TRBV9 | CASSPAARERFNEQFF
TRBJ2-2 | - | TRBV19 | CASSDGARITGELFF
TRBJ1-5 | - | TRBV18 | CASSPSNQPQHF
TRBJ2-2 | - | TRBV15 | CATSRVASGTGELFF
TRBJ2-3 | - | TRBV9 | CASSVSLYTDTQYF
TRBJ2-7 | - | TRBV28 | CASSLSLGGGNEQYF
TRBJ1-5 | once | TRBV11-2 | CASSLYGIDQPQHF
TRBJ2-1 | - | TRBV5-1 | CASSKDGVDEQFF
TRBJ1-1 | - | TRBV28 | CASSWGQGNTEAFF
TRBJ2-3 | - | TRBV11-2 | CASSLAPIPGTDTQYF
TRBJ2-7 | - | TRBV15 | CATSRAGKGYEQYF
TRBJ2-5 | - | TRBV10-3 | CAISGQGSRETQYF
TRBJ2-1 | - | TRBV12-5 | CASGPSPGTGGLRERYNEQFF
TRBJ2-7 | - | TRBV28 | CASSLGRAGEQYF
TRBJ2-7 | - | TRBV28 | CASSLRQGRAYEQYF
TRBJ2-3 | - | TRBV9 | CASSVNSGRRADTQYF
TRBJ1-5 | - | TRBV5-1 | CASSLEPDHNQPQHF
TRBJ2-1 | - | TRBV5-8 | CASSSGSFSYNEQFF
TRBJ1-1 | - | TRBV29-1 | CSVAGRTEAFF